In this sample, the clone carrying this T cell receptor (beta chain) turned up many times. Its cognate antigen is unknown. A junction end diverges from the germline sequence, so it may reflect a read error. These data come from a study of naive and memory T cell subsets. Study observations and caveats: In CD4 and CD8 cells, diversity dropped from naive through EMRA. Activation and differentiation may alter RNA-based TCR counts. Over 90% of naive TCR sequences appeared only once, unlike memory subsets.

CMV status came from CD4+ T cell IFNgamma after overnight CMV lysate stimulation of fresh PBMCs. The beta constant-region primer was an equimolar mix of two oligonucleotides covering TRBC1 and TRBC2. From the UMI-ligation and nested PCR reads, TCRdb called clonotypes with MiXCR, one entry per CDR3 protein. The table includes some 85,000 distinct CDR3 sequences, about an eighth detected once. The CDR3 totals 14 residues. Germline CDR1 reads DFQATT; CDR2 reads SNEGSKA (reference sequence). This TCR came from a human donor in good health. The chain combines TRBV20-1 with TRBJ2-7; 9 nucleotides agree with TRBD2. Sequencing was performed on central memory CD4+ T cells from blood. In DNA, the CDR3 is TGCAGTGCTATCCCCGGGACTAGCTCCCACGAGCAGTACTTC. It translates to CSAIPGTSSHEQYF.